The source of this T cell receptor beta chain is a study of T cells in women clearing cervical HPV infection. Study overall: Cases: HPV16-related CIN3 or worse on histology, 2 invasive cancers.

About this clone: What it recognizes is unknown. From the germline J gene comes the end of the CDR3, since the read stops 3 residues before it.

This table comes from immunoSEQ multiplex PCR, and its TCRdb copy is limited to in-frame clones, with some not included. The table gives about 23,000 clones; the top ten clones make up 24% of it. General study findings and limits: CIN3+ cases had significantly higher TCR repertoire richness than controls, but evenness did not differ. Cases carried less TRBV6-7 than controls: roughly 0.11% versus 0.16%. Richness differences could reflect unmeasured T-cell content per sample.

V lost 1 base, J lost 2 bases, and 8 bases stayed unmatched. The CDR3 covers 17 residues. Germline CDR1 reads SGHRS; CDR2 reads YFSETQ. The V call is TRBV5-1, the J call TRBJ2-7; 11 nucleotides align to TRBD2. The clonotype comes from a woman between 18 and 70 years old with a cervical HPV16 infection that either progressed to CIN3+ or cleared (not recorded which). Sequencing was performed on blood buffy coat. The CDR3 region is CASSLLAGGQVPYEQYF. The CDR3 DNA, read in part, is TGCGCCAGCAGCTTGCTAGCGGGAGGCCAGGTCCCCTACGAG. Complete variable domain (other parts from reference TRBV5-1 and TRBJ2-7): KAGVTQTPRYLIKTRGQQVTLSCSPISGHRSVSWYQQTPGQGLQFLFEYFSETQRNKGNFPGRFSGRQFSNSRSEMNVSTLELGDSALYLCASSLLAGGQVPYEQYFGPGTRLTVT.